These T cell receptor beta chains were read from a single sample in a study of cytomegalovirus exposure and HLA in healthy donors. Data came from immunoSEQ multiplex PCR; TCRdb stores just in-frame clones and leaves some out. The data show over 60,000 clones, approximately 96% seen once. The sample was PBMCs. The receptors were sampled from a woman aged 18-29 years in good health and CMV-seropositive. The CDR3 runs from the conserved cysteine through the conserved F or W. The order of the fields is J gene, clone size, V gene, CDR3 protein. A clone size is listed for some rows: how often the clone was seen (once, few, many), or a class if it is expanded.

J: TRBJ1-2
size: few
V: TRBV5-1
CDR3: CASSLGREGYTF

J: TRBJ2-2
size: once
V: TRBV11-2
CDR3: CASSPDRAFTGELFF

J: TRBJ2-7
size: .
V: TRBV7-2
CDR3: CASSLETGGTYEQYF

J: TRBJ2-5
size: .
V: TRBV27
CDR3: CASSLIGEGVQETQYF

J: TRBJ2-7
size: .
V: TRBV6-5
CDR3: CASRTGGRDEQYF

J: TRBJ1-1
size: .
V: TRBV4-1
CDR3: CASSQLGQANTEAFF

J: TRBJ2-3
size: .
V: TRBV6-5
CDR3: CASSNAGARTDTQYF

J: TRBJ2-2
size: .
V: TRBV11-2
CDR3: CASSEGRLSGELFF

J: TRBJ1-3
size: .
V: TRBV6-5
CDR3: CASSQRRSSGNTIYF

J: TRBJ2-7
size: once
V: TRBV19
CDR3: CASSITFSYEQYF

J: TRBJ2-7
size: .
V: TRBV7-8
CDR3: CASSSPVRDEQYF

J: TRBJ2-5
size: once
V: TRBV7-9
CDR3: CASSQRTGWRETQYF

J: TRBJ2-7
size: .
V: TRBV15
CDR3: CATSRDTTGLQTYEQYF

J: TRBJ2-3
size: .
V: TRBV5-4
CDR3: CASRFGTEDTQYF

J: TRBJ2-4
size: .
V: TRBV28
CDR3: CASTHPRDRAAKNIQYF

J: TRBJ2-5
size: .
V: TRBV28
CDR3: CASRYRGRETQYF

J: TRBJ2-4
size: .
V: TRBV6-6
CDR3: CASSYERRENIQYF

J: TRBJ1-5
size: .
V: TRBV15
CDR3: CATSSWQIGDNQPQHF

J: TRBJ1-2
size: once
V: TRBV10-3
CDR3: CAISESGTGANYGYTF

J: TRBJ2-2
size: .
V: TRBV30
CDR3: CAWRKLGRGNTGELFF

J: TRBJ2-3
size: once
V: TRBV18
CDR3: CASSPPTVSSTDTQYF

J: TRBJ2-1
size: .
V: TRBV7-9
CDR3: CASSLASNEQFF

J: TRBJ2-5
size: once
V: TRBV11-1
CDR3: CASSLGLQETQYF

J: TRBJ2-1
size: .
V: TRBV5-1
CDR3: CASSSGLAGGASEQFF

J: TRBJ2-3
size: .
V: TRBV5-8
CDR3: CASSLVGLAGGIGADTQYF

J: TRBJ2-4
size: once
V: TRBV6-1
CDR3: CASSKAQGVVAKNIQYF

J: TRBJ2-7
size: .
V: TRBV6-5
CDR3: CASTRTSGSQQYF

J: TRBJ2-2
size: .
V: TRBV7-2
CDR3: CASSTPLRLLNTGELFF

J: TRBJ1-1
size: .
V: TRBV4-1
CDR3: CASSHARARSTEAFF

J: TRBJ2-7
size: .
V: TRBV27
CDR3: CASSLYQDRGNEQYF

J: TRBJ2-7
size: .
V: TRBV28
CDR3: CASSQGLAGYEQYF

J: TRBJ2-1
size: once
V: TRBV30
CDR3: CAWSGYINEQFF

J: TRBJ1-4
size: .
V: TRBV15
CDR3: CATSRDPGQGYEKLFF

J: TRBJ1-5
size: .
V: TRBV28
CDR3: CASSPPGQAPVRAQHF

J: TRBJ2-7
size: .
V: TRBV10-3
CDR3: CAISDRDLLYEQYF

J: TRBJ2-5
size: .
V: TRBV5-4
CDR3: CASRSGRRETQYF

J: TRBJ1-5
size: .
V: TRBV19
CDR3: CASSILGGNQPQHF

J: TRBJ2-7
size: .
V: TRBV7-2
CDR3: CASSLGAGSGSYEQYF

J: TRBJ2-3
size: .
V: TRBV18
CDR3: CASSRTGTDTQYF

J: TRBJ2-2
size: .
V: TRBV19
CDR3: CASKRYTGELFF

J: TRBJ2-2
size: .
V: TRBV6-1
CDR3: CASNWARPSTGELFF

J: TRBJ2-7
size: few
V: TRBV4-1
CDR3: CASSQPRSSYEQYF

J: TRBJ2-7
size: .
V: TRBV2
CDR3: CASTWTSRYEQYF

J: TRBJ2-7
size: once
V: TRBV25-1
CDR3: CASSGSGELYEQYF

J: TRBJ2-7
size: .
V: TRBV7-8
CDR3: CASSLSPGLAAFIGGEQYF